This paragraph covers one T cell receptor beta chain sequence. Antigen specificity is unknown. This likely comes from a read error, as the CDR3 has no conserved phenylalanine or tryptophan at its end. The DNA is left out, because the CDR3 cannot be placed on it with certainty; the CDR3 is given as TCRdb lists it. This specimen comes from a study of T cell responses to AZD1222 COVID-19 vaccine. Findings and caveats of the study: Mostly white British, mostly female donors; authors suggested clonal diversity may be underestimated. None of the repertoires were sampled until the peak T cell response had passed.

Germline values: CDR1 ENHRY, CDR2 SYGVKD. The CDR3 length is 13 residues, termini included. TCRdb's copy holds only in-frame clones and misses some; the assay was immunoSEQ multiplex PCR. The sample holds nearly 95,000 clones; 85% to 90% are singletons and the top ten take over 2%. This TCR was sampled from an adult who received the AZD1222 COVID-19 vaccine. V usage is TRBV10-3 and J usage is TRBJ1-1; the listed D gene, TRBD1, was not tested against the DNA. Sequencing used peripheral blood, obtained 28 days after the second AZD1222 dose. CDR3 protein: CAISEDQGGFPTV.